The 17 T cell receptor beta chains below all came from one sample that was sequenced in a study of response to subunit inactivated influenza vaccine listed by TCRdb under 2018. Libraries were constructed by RT-PCR. Instrument on record: Illumina HiSeq 2500. TCRdb handled the public reads itself, with Q25 trimming in fastp and clone calling in MiXCR, and kept productive beta chains. Each entry merges the rows of one CDR3 protein and shows their most common DNA and genes. The sample table lists approximately 570,000 distinct CDR3 sequences, around 8% of them with a count of one. The leading ten clones occupy about an eighth of the sample. Sequencing used PBMCs from blood, obtained around 25 months after vaccination. The source is a man aged 50 to 69 who received an inactivated influenza vaccine. Donor details come from another sample of the same person, matched by shared clones.

This clonotype turned up a few times. This CDR3 is CASSPGLGWTGELFF. Here the CDR3 DNA reads TGTGCCAGCAGCCCAGGACTAGGGTGGACCGGGGAGCTGTTTTTT. The chain combines TRBV4-2 with TRBJ2-2; 7 nucleotides align to TRBD2. Germline V lookup: CDR1 LGHNA, CDR2 YNFKEQ. The CDR3 covers 15 residues. Losses at the gene ends were 4 bases for V and 5 bases for J; bases not matched to a gene: 7.

This clonotype has a handful of counts. The chain recombines TRBV9 with TRBJ2-3; no definite D call. CDR1 and CDR2 from the germline V gene are SGDLS and YYNGEE. Trimming removed 5 bases at V and 3 bases at J, with 22 bases between. The CDR3 runs to 17 residues. This CDR3 is CASSRRISGGLTDTQYF. Written as DNA, the CDR3 is TGTGCCAGCAGTCGTAGAATATCGGGTGGTCTTACAGATACGCAGTATTTT. Based on the CDR3 plus reference TRBV9 and TRBJ2-3, the full variable domain is DSGVTQTPKHLITATGQRVTLRCSPRSGDLSVYWYQQSLDQGLQFLIQYYNGEERAKGNILERFSAQQFPDLHSELNLSSLELGDSALYFCASSRRISGGLTDTQYFGPGTRLTVL.

This clonotype was observed a few times. The rearrangement uses TRBV7-8 and TRBJ1-5; D is undetermined. Looked up from germline, CDR1 is SGHVS and CDR2 is FQNEAQ. The CDR3 spans 15 residues. V was pared by 2 bases and J by 0 bases, with 8 bases between. CDR3 DNA sequence: TGTGCCAGCAGCTTAAGTCGGGATAGCAATCAGCCCCAGCATTTT. Translated, it gives CASSLSRDSNQPQHF.

There are a few counts of this clonotype. The chain employs TRBV9 and TRBJ2-5, with TRBD2 as a possible D gene (6 bases). Germline lookup yields CDR1 SGDLS and CDR2 YYNGEE. Trimming took off 0 bases at V and 5 bases at J, with 11 bases between the two ends. The CDR3 is 14 residues long. The CDR3 DNA reads TGTGCCAGCAGCGTAGGTCTAGCGCGGGAGACCCAGTACTTC. As protein: CASSVGLARETQYF. Looking up the rest from reference TRBV9 and TRBJ2-5 gives the full variable domain: DSGVTQTPKHLITATGQRVTLRCSPRSGDLSVYWYQQSLDQGLQFLIQYYNGEERAKGNILERFSAQQFPDLHSELNLSSLELGDSALYFCASSVGLARETQYFGPGTRLLVL.

This clonotype appeared a single time. The genes are TRBV7-2 and TRBJ2-7; D gene ambiguous. CDR3 length equals 14 residues. Germline assignment: CDR1 SGHTA and CDR2 FQGNSA. Between the trimmed V and J ends, which lost 1 base and 2 bases, there was a span of 9 bases. CDR3: CASSLGTYTYEQYF. The CDR3 nucleotides read TGTGCCAGCAGCTTAGGAACTTACACCTACGAGCAGTACTTC.

This clonotype was seen at least ten times. This rearrangement joins TRBV7-9 to TRBJ2-7; unclear D gene. V lost 4 bases and J 2 bases, leaving 12 bases between the germline ends. CDR3 length: 14 residues. The germline V gene has CDR1 SEHNR and CDR2 FQNEAQ (reference sequence). This CDR3 reads CASSSTRNTYEQYF. The DNA of the CDR3 is TGTGCCAGCAGCTCTACTCGAAACACCTACGAGCAGTACTTC.

This clonotype was counted a few times. The chain is built from TRBV29-1 and TRBJ2-7, with D maybe TRBD1 (6 bases). The CDR3 has 14 amino acids. V lost 7 bases, J lost 0 bases, and 16 bases lay in between. CDR1 is SQVTM and CDR2 is ANQGSEA in the germline V gene. The CDR3 region has the DNA TGCAGCGCCCGGACAGCCTGGAACTCCTACGAGCAGTACTTC. Its translation is CSARTAWNSYEQYF.

This clonotype was counted between two and nine times. The chain employs TRBV10-3 and TRBJ2-3; TRBD2 might be the D (6 bases). V lost 5 bases and J lost 2, with 11 bases in between. The CDR3 has 14 amino acids. Germline V CDR1 and CDR2: ENHRY, SYGVKD. This CDR3 is CAISWDSPTDTQYF. In DNA form, the CDR3 reads TGTGCCATCAGTTGGGACTCCCCCACAGATACGCAGTATTTT.

The V call is TRBV20-1, the J call TRBJ1-1; tentatively, D is TRBD1 (6 bases). CDR1 is DFQATT, CDR2 SNEGSKA, per germline (reference sequence). The V and J ends lost 3 bases and 0 bases respectively, with 14 bases between them. The CDR3 covers 15 residues. CDR3 protein: CSASEVGTLNTEAFF. In nucleotides, the CDR3 is TGCAGTGCTAGCGAAGTCGGGACATTGAACACTGAAGCTTTCTTT.

This clonotype has only a few counts. The rearrangement joins TRBV6-1 to TRBJ1-1, with a tentative D call TRBD1 (5 bases). Trimming left V 5 bases short and J 8 bases short, with 18 bases between. CDR1 MNHNS and CDR2 SASEGT come from the germline V gene. This CDR3 has 14 amino acids. CDR3 sequence: CASSPAVAGQEAFF. The CDR3 DNA reads as TGTGCCAGCAGTCCCGCGGTAGCGGGGCAAGAAGCTTTCTTT.

This chain connects TRBV6-6 to TRBJ1-1; 8 bases line up with TRBD1. Germline V CDR1 and CDR2: MNHNY, SVGAGI (reference sequence). V trimming: 6 bases; J trimming: 3 bases; junction bases outside the gene matches: 3. The CDR3 extends over 13 amino acids. CDR3 region: CASRQQGDTEAFF. The CDR3 DNA follows: TGTGCCAGCAGGCAACAGGGGGACACTGAAGCTTTCTTT.

This clonotype has only a few counts. The V and J genes are TRBV6-2 or TRBV6-3 and TRBJ2-2; 8 bases align to TRBD2. Losses at the gene ends were 6 bases for V and 3 bases for J; bases not matched to a gene: 9. Looked up from germline, CDR1 is MNHEY and CDR2 is SVGEGT. The length of the CDR3 is 16 residues. CDR3 nucleotide sequence: TGTGCCAGCAGCGCCTTTTGGACTAGCTACACCGGGGAGCTGTTTTTT. Translation gives CASSAFWTSYTGELFF.

This clonotype was seen only a few times. The chain uses TRBV29-1 and TRBJ1-2; D is ambiguous. This CDR3 spans 10 amino acids. CDR1 SQVTM and CDR2 ANQGSEA come from the germline V gene. The germline V and J ends were trimmed by 4 bases and 6 bases, with 6 bases remaining between them. The CDR3 region has the DNA TGCAGCGTTGTCCTAGATGGCTACACCTTC. Its translation: CSVVLDGYTF.

The chain joins TRBV7-9 to TRBJ2-1; TRBD1 is a possible D gene (6 bases). The CDR3 consists of 13 residues. Germline CDR1 reads SEHNR; CDR2 reads FQNEAQ (reference sequence). V was trimmed by 5 bases and J by 6 bases, leaving 11 bases between them. In DNA form, the CDR3 reads TGTGCCAGCAGCCAGGACAGAACCAATGAGCAGTTCTTC. Protein product: CASSQDRTNEQFF.

This clonotype was seen a few times. The chain joins TRBV14 to TRBJ2-3; TRBD1 agrees at 10 bases. Losses at the gene ends were 6 bases for V and 3 bases for J; bases not matched to a gene: 9. Germline CDR1 SGHDN, CDR2 FVKESK. This CDR3 has 16 residues. CDR3: CASSSLPGQGTDTQYF. DNA for the CDR3: TGTGCCAGCAGTTCCTTACCGGGACAGGGGACAGATACGCAGTATTTT. Full variable domain (rest looked up from reference TRBV14 and TRBJ2-3): EAGVTQFPSHSVIEKGQTVTLRCDPISGHDNLYWYRRVMGKEIKFLLHFVKESKQDESGMPNNRFLAERTGGTYSTLKVQPAELEDSGVYFCASSSLPGQGTDTQYFGPGTRLTVL.

This clonotype has only a few counts. The junction departs from the called germline gene at one end, perhaps through a read error. This rearrangement joins TRBV7-9 to TRBJ2-1; no firm D call. The length of the CDR3 is 12 residues. CDR1 SEHNR and CDR2 FQNEAQ come from the germline V gene (reference sequence). The CDR3 loop reads CASSLEDEIQIF. In nucleotides, the CDR3 is TGTGCCAGCAGCTTAGAGGACGAAATCCAGATCTTC.

This clonotype was recorded a few times. The chain links TRBV5-1 to TRBJ1-1, with D perhaps matching TRBD1 (6 bases). The CDR3 sequence is 15 residues long. With 3 bases removed from V and 3 bases from J, the gap between germline ends came to 15 bases. Germline V gene sequence: CDR1 SGHRS, CDR2 YFSETQ. The CDR3 spells CASSSITAGDTEAFF. The CDR3 nucleotides read TGCGCCAGCAGCTCAATAACAGCAGGGGACACTGAAGCTTTCTTT. The whole variable domain, remainder taken from reference TRBV5-1 and TRBJ1-1, is KAGVTQTPRYLIKTRGQQVTLSCSPISGHRSVSWYQQTPGQGLQFLFEYFSETQRNKGNFPGRFSGRQFSNSRSEMNVSTLELGDSALYLCASSSITAGDTEAFFGQGTRLTVV.